Reported below is one T cell receptor beta chain. TCRdb's copy holds only in-frame clones and misses some; the assay was immunoSEQ multiplex PCR. Among approximately 74,000 clones listed, 75% to 90% were seen once. The sample comes from a study of blood T cell repertoires in COVID-19. Turning to the study itself: The United States, Italy and Spain were the sources of the acute and convalescent COVID-19 samples. PBMCs, B-cell-depleted T cells, or T cells provided the cDNA or gDNA that made up the material.

The CDR3 length is 16 residues. CDR1 SGHNT and CDR2 YENEEA come from the germline V gene. Trimming pared 0 bases from V and 1 base from J, leaving 12 bases between. This TCR came from an elderly man with active or convalescent COVID-19. Sequenced material: peripheral blood. This chain uses TRBV11-3 with TRBJ1-2, with D possibly TRBD1 on 6 matching bases. The CDR3 here is CASSLERQAVNYGYTF. CDR3 bases: TGTGCCAGCAGCTTAGAACGACAGGCCGTTAACTATGGCTACACCTTC.